This T cell receptor (beta chain) was recorded in a study of shared T cell receptors in the human thymus. The CDR3 runs to 14 residues. Germline V gene lookup returns CDR1 MDHEN and CDR2 SYDVKM. As concerns this clone: The junction does not match germline at one end; this may be a read error.

Sequencing used immunoSEQ multiplex PCR; TCRdb keeps in-frame clones, though not all of them. This sample has about 660,000 clones; 85% to 90% occur once, and the top ten carry approximately 0.011%. This sample also appeared in a second study, on human thymus T cells.

The V and J genes are TRBV28 and TRBJ2-7; 9 nucleotides align to TRBD2. The material sequenced was thymocytes. The origin of this receptor is a boy less than two years old with a congenital heart defect. The CDR3 nucleotides read TGTGCCAGCAGTGCGTTAACGGCGGGAGGGGAGGGTCCCTTC. As protein: CASSALTAGGEGPF.